This TCR beta chain originates from a study of blood T cell repertoires in COVID-19. TCRdb keeps only in-frame clones here, not all; method: immunoSEQ multiplex PCR. The sample includes fewer than 120,000 clones, roughly 85% of them seen just once. This CDR3 has 13 residues. Germline assignment: CDR1 SGHTA and CDR2 FQGNSA. Trimming took 1 base from V and 7 from J, leaving 8 bases between them. V usage is TRBV7-2 and J usage is TRBJ1-5; D remains ambiguous. Sequenced: peripheral blood. The TCR originated in a human donor in a cohort sampled during active COVID-19. Here the CDR3 reads CASSLDQRQPQHF. CDR3 nucleotide sequence: TGTGCCAGCAGCTTAGATCAGCGGCAGCCCCAGCATTTT.